This T cell receptor beta chain was sequenced for a study of blood T cell repertoires in COVID-19. Participant age was roughly 18 to 90 years, and participants resided in fewer than 25 US areas. Cohorts were assigned according to the clinical history that participants reported. Clones were read by immunoSEQ multiplex PCR, and TCRdb kept only the in-frame ones, dropping some. Among roughly 160,000 clones, approximately 82% were seen once, and the ten largest hold approximately 18%. Germline V CDR1 and CDR2: SGHTA, FQGNSA. The CDR3 has 15 residues. V gave up 7 bases and J gave up 8 bases; unmatched junction bases: 9.

Input material: PBMCs or T cells enriched from blood (not recorded which). The gene calls are TRBV7-2 and TRBJ2-3; the match to TRBD2 covers 13 bases. The receptor comes from a man aged 60-69 years who had recovered from COVID-19. This CDR3 reads CASITSGRASGTQYF. The CDR3 DNA reads TGTGCCAGCATCACTAGCGGGAGGGCCAGCGGTACGCAGTATTTT.